This record looks at one T cell receptor beta chain sequence and its context. This sample is part of a study of OX40 agonist ivuxolimab in advanced cancers. Study as a whole: In this cohort, patients received ivuxolimab, an agonistic anti-OX40 (CD134) antibody.

The table came from immunoSEQ multiplex PCR; TCRdb's copy has only in-frame clones and leaves some out. Of tens of thousands of clones detected, about 89% appear once; the ten largest clones hold around 1.8%. Sequenced here: CD4+ or CD8+ T cells sorted from blood, sampled in a trial of the OX40 agonist ivuxolimab. This TCR was sampled from an adult with an advanced solid tumor such as melanoma, head and neck, liver or kidney cancer.

CDR3 in amino acids: CASSEGYNEQFF. In DNA, the CDR3 is TGTGCCAGCAGTGAAGGATACAATGAGCAGTTCTTC. V is TRBV2 and J is TRBJ2-1; no reliable D call. Between the trimmed V and J ends, which lost 1 base and 4 bases, there was a span of 2 bases. The CDR3 extends over 12 amino acids. Germline CDR1 SNHLY, CDR2 FYNNEI.